The text below deals with one TCR gamma chain. As a fraction of the sample, this clone is large (0.1 to 1%). Its target antigen remains unknown. No base quality values were provided; no much bigger clone lies one nucleotide off. The sample originates from a study of Vγ9Vδ2 T cells in congenital toxoplasmosis (dated by TCRdb to the early 2020s). Describing the broader study: To diagnose congenital toxoplasmosis, IgG, IgM and IgA serology, Western blot and an in-house interferon-gamma release assay were used. This study compared the CDR3 repertoires of the gamma and delta chains in sorted blood gammadelta T cells from congenitally T. gondii-infected infants versus uninfected infants. Infant repertoires were sequenced at 2 months after birth and at 1 year of age. TCR sequencing was performed on about 5 infected and roughly 10 uninfected infants at 2 months and on 3 infected and 4 uninfected infants at 1 year. What the study reported, not specific to this receptor: At 2 months, infected infants appeared to have fewer N additions in TRGV9 and TRDV2 CDR3s than uninfected infants, particularly in TRDV2-TRDJ1 sequences. Germline-encoded fetal-type TRDV2 CDR3 sequences seemed more prevalent in infected than uninfected 2-month-old infants, suggesting an in utero expansion footprint. A public TRGV9 clonotype was highly prevalent in both infected and uninfected infants. Repertoire differences between infected and uninfected infants were less clear at 1 year of age than at 2 months. Two months was the earliest age with enough suitable sample material for TCR repertoire analysis, so newborn repertoires were not sequenced.

Using SuperScript II, cDNA was generated through template-switch reverse transcription, with TRGC- and TRDC-specific primers combined in a single tube. The TRGC primer was designed for binding to both the TRGC1 and TRGC2 constant genes. The KAPA Real-Time Library Amplification Kit was used for TRG and TRD amplification, and AMPure XP bead purification was performed between steps. Illumina sequencing adapters were added by index PCR using the Nextera XT Index Kit. Sequencing of TRG and TRD amplicons was performed on an Illumina MiSeq with the V2 300 kit, and 150 bp paired-end reads were generated. As for the authors' bioinformatics: Before any further analysis, FastQC version 0.11.8 was used to assess read quality. Reads were mapped to GenBank TRG or TRD reference genes, and MiXCR version 3.0.3 was used to assemble CDR3 sequences. Default MiXCR settings were used with one exception: TRDD gene segments were assembled from 3 consecutive nucleotides instead of 5. N additions, CDR3 length, J segment length and clonotype sharing between samples were computed with VDJtools version 1.2.1. CDR3 sequences that were out of frame or contained stop codons were removed from the analysis. The overlap of infant repertoires with previously published Vgamma9Vdelta2 repertoires from fetal, cord blood and adult blood was compared. TCRdb reprocessed the public data with the CATT caller; entries with the same nucleotide sequence were combined afterwards. For this entry, the V and J calls and clone size follow TCRdb and not the study's own pipeline. This sample is represented by 500 or so gamma-chain clones; about 20% of them were singletons. About 25% of the sample is held by the ten biggest clonotypes.

The CDR3 spans 14 residues, from the cysteine through the phenylalanine. The read is trimmed to its CDR3 DNA, 42 bases read in frame from base 1. V loses 1 base at its end and J loses 6 bases; junction bases beyond the gene matches: 5. CDR1 is given as EGSNGY and CDR2 as YDSYNSKV, both from the germline V gene. The same treatment, consisting of spiramycin and/or pyrimethamine plus sulfadiazine plus folinic acid, was given to mothers of infected and uninfected infants alike. Every infant, whether infected or uninfected, was delivered at term, after more than 37 weeks of gestation. Roughly 1 mL of blood was turned into PBMCs through Lymphoprep gradient centrifugation, and the PBMCs were then cryopreserved in liquid nitrogen and sent to Belgium. Thawed PBMCs were labeled with Zombie NIR viability dye and stained with CD3, TCR gammadelta, Vgamma9 and Vdelta2 antibodies. Sorting of CD3+ TCRgammadelta+ T cells was performed on a FACSAria III, reaching a mean purity of around 98%. For each sample, RNA was extracted from about 10,000 sorted gammadelta T cells with the RNeasy Micro Kit. Each infant was born to a mother who had been enrolled with a primary T. gondii infection during pregnancy. Infant peripheral blood was collected at an outpatient microbiology and virology center in Pavia, Italy.

Recombination connected TRGV2 to TRGJP2. The sample taken for sequencing was gamma-delta T cells from blood. This TCR derives from a child under 10 years old born to a mother with Toxoplasma gondii infection during pregnancy, either congenitally infected or uninfected (not recorded which). The CDR3 is CATWDGPGDWIKTF. The nucleotide sequence is TGTGCCACCTGGGACGGCCCGGGTGATTGGATCAAGACGTTT.